Given below is one TCR beta chain in context. Its antigen remains unidentified. This entry comes from a study of shared clonotypes between healthy human individuals. General study findings and limits: Donors were few, which limited the genetic and exposure-history diversity represented. As a rule, naive subsets had a larger estimated richness than memory subsets.

The DNA input per sorted-subset replicate PCR was about 180 ng, corresponding to 28,000 or so T cell genomes. Sequencing used immunoSEQ multiplex PCR; TCRdb keeps in-frame clones, though not all of them. Of approximately 710,000 clones in the sample, about nine tenths were seen once. Trimming cost V 4 bases and J 6 bases, with 14 bases left between them. CDR3 length equals 13 residues. Germline V gene lookup returns CDR1 SGHNT and CDR2 YYREEE (reference sequence). The TCR originated in a man between 18 and 35 years old in good health. Some clones in this sample may be carry-over from other donors' samples. Material for sequencing was memory CD8+ T cells from PBMCs. As for subset: CD45RO+ cells pooled with CCR7-negative TemRA cells. V and J are TRBV5-4 and TRBJ2-7; D is tentatively TRBD1 or TRBD2 (6 bases each). The CDR3 bases are TGTGCCAGCAGCGGAGGGGGAAAAAGCGAGCAGTACTTC. It specifies CASSGGGKSEQYF.